This TCR beta chain was observed in a study of blood T cells in healthy people across ages. Points from the study as a whole: With age, beta diversity per million T cells declined roughly linearly, significantly by 40.

It was with a sample-barcoded 5' primer and a J-beta primer mix that a second PCR of roughly 7 to 12 cycles was run. TCRdb called the 5' RACE reads again in MiXCR, with one record for every CDR3 protein. The sample contains roughly 2 million distinct CDR3 sequences, roughly 52% of which appear only once. Worth noting for this clonotype: Its antigen is undetermined.

The TCR originated in a woman aged 40-49 years in good health. Sample: blood.

CDR3 region: CASRVSPTSRPTDTQYF. CDR3 coding DNA: TGTGCCAGCAGAGTTTCCCCGACTAGCAGGCCCACAGATACGCAGTATTTT. The chain carries TRBV5-6 and TRBJ2-3; TRBD2 agrees at 7 bases. The CDR3 extends over 17 amino acids. Per the germline V gene, CDR1 is SGHDT and CDR2 is YYEEEE. With V trimmed by 5 bases and J by 2 bases, 14 bases remained unmatched. The full variable domain, with the rest looked up from reference TRBV5-6 and TRBJ2-3, is DAGVTQSPTHLIKTRGQQVTLRCSPKSGHDTVSWYQQALGQGPQFIFQYYEEEERQRGNFPDRFSGHQFPNYSSELNVNALLLGDSALYLCASRVSPTSRPTDTQYFGPGTRLTVL.